This record looks at one TCR beta chain sequence and its context. Its target is unknown. Each CDR3 protein gets one entry after TCRdb re-called the RT-PCR reads with MiXCR. The sample carries 3,500 to 5,000 distinct CDR3 sequences, roughly 87% recorded once. This specimen comes from a study of yellow fever vaccine responses in identical twins. Findings of the study overall: The authors reported partly convergent, partly personalized vaccine responses in identical twins.

This CDR3 contains 17 residues. Unmatched junction bases numbered 10, after V lost 1 base and J lost 3 bases. CDR1 is SGDLS, CDR2 YYNGEE, per germline. The material was T cells from blood (PBMCs), unsorted or a sorted subset (not recorded which), obtained before or after yellow fever vaccination (not recorded which). The chain recombines TRBV9 with TRBJ2-1; 7 bases are a match to TRBD2. The source is a woman aged 18-29 years who received the yellow fever vaccine. The CDR3 here is CASSVYPRDYSYNEQFF. For the CDR3, the DNA is TGTGCCAGCAGCGTATACCCCAGGGACTACAGCTACAATGAGCAGTTCTTC.